Below, one T cell receptor (beta chain) is given with its context. Its antigen remains unknown. The sample comes from a study of response to subunit inactivated influenza vaccine. Study observations and caveats: That few new T cells are recruited by each seasonal influenza vaccination was the authors' suggestion.

The CDR3 is made up of 12 amino acids. Germline V gives CDR1 SGHRS, CDR2 YFSETQ. Between the trimmed V and J ends, which lost 0 bases and 7 bases, there was a span of 7 bases. One entry per CDR3 protein, called by TCRdb with MiXCR from the RT-PCR reads. Among under 850,000 distinct CDR3 sequences listed, about 18% were seen once. This TCR came from a man over 45 who received an inactivated influenza vaccine. The specimen comprised PBMCs from blood, sampled about 5 days after vaccination. The V call is TRBV5-1, the J call TRBJ1-1; no definite D call. The CDR3 spells CASSLVPSEAFF. The CDR3 nucleotides read TGCGCCAGCAGCTTGGTTCCGAGTGAAGCTTTCTTT. Combining the CDR3 with reference TRBV5-1 and TRBJ1-1 gives the whole variable domain KAGVTQTPRYLIKTRGQQVTLSCSPISGHRSVSWYQQTPGQGLQFLFEYFSETQRNKGNFPGRFSGRQFSNSRSEMNVSTLELGDSALYLCASSLVPSEAFFGQGTRLTVV.